This is a list of T cell receptor beta chains from one sample in a study of blood T cell repertoires in COVID-19. Assay used: immunoSEQ multiplex PCR; TCRdb lists only in-frame clones, some missing. The repertoire holds around 300,000 clones, 85% to 90% seen once, with around 1.7% in the top ten. Sequences were obtained from PBMCs or T cells enriched from blood (not recorded which). The receptors here all came from a woman aged 18 to 35 with acute COVID-19. Each CDR3 is given without its conserved first and last residue. Each record gives: V gene, D gene, J gene, CDR3 protein. D genes are given only for firm matches.

v_call: TRBV28; d_call: .; j_call: TRBJ2-6; cdr3_aa: ATMDGDSPGANVLT
v_call: TRBV5-4; d_call: .; j_call: TRBJ2-1; cdr3_aa: ASSTDGNSYNEQF
v_call: TRBV4-1; d_call: TRBD2; j_call: TRBJ2-2; cdr3_aa: ASSASGGNTGELF
v_call: TRBV6-4; d_call: .; j_call: TRBJ2-1; cdr3_aa: ASSENPVGEQF
v_call: TRBV27; d_call: TRBD1; j_call: TRBJ2-7; cdr3_aa: ASSQRAGGYEQY
v_call: TRBV19; d_call: .; j_call: TRBJ1-2; cdr3_aa: ASLKPQGTYGYT
v_call: TRBV7-2; d_call: .; j_call: TRBJ1-2; cdr3_aa: ASSSQEVYGYT
v_call: TRBV10-2; d_call: .; j_call: TRBJ2-1; cdr3_aa: ASGWESYNEQF
v_call: TRBV6-5; d_call: TRBD1; j_call: TRBJ2-1; cdr3_aa: ASSYRTGGFNEQF
v_call: TRBV13; d_call: .; j_call: TRBJ2-1; cdr3_aa: ASSLRRVYNEQF
v_call: TRBV5-1; d_call: .; j_call: TRBJ2-2; cdr3_aa: ASRTGVETGELF
v_call: TRBV29-1; d_call: .; j_call: TRBJ2-1; cdr3_aa: SVIGQKQF
v_call: TRBV10-1; d_call: .; j_call: TRBJ2-5; cdr3_aa: ASSESGGGTQY
v_call: TRBV30; d_call: TRBD2; j_call: TRBJ2-7; cdr3_aa: AWSFSGTTYEQY
v_call: TRBV30; d_call: TRBD1; j_call: TRBJ1-1; cdr3_aa: ASKAGTGGSEAF
v_call: TRBV6-5; d_call: .; j_call: TRBJ1-2; cdr3_aa: ASSYSILGANYGYT
v_call: TRBV30; d_call: .; j_call: TRBJ2-7; cdr3_aa: AWPFPGFAYEQY
v_call: TRBV19; d_call: .; j_call: TRBJ2-4; cdr3_aa: ATGVLGTKNIQY
v_call: TRBV5-4; d_call: TRBD2; j_call: TRBJ2-3; cdr3_aa: ASSLGFAGAYSSTDTQY
v_call: TRBV11-3; d_call: TRBD2; j_call: TRBJ2-1; cdr3_aa: ASSLSGRGGYEQF
v_call: TRBV7-9; d_call: .; j_call: TRBJ2-3; cdr3_aa: ASSGPRNTQY
v_call: TRBV10-3; d_call: .; j_call: TRBJ2-1; cdr3_aa: AISEREQRAEQF
v_call: TRBV3-1/TRBV3-2; d_call: .; j_call: TRBJ2-1; cdr3_aa: ASSQVDYNEQF
v_call: TRBV6-5; d_call: TRBD1; j_call: TRBJ1-1; cdr3_aa: ASSFPGGGTEAF
v_call: TRBV29-1; d_call: TRBD2; j_call: TRBJ2-3; cdr3_aa: SVESSGSSTDTQY
v_call: TRBV4-1; d_call: TRBD2; j_call: TRBJ2-1; cdr3_aa: ASSVRTSGRVNEQF
v_call: TRBV15; d_call: TRBD2; j_call: TRBJ2-7; cdr3_aa: ATSTLAGGLEQY
v_call: TRBV7-3; d_call: TRBD1; j_call: TRBJ1-1; cdr3_aa: ASSADRVRDTEAF
v_call: TRBV27; d_call: .; j_call: TRBJ2-7; cdr3_aa: ASSERLPYEQY
v_call: TRBV29-1; d_call: .; j_call: TRBJ2-1; cdr3_aa: SGTSLSSYNEQF
v_call: TRBV15; d_call: TRBD2; j_call: TRBJ2-3; cdr3_aa: ATSREYVGLAGITDTQY
v_call: TRBV5-1; d_call: .; j_call: TRBJ2-4; cdr3_aa: ASSLSQGIAKNIQY
v_call: TRBV18; d_call: .; j_call: TRBJ2-7; cdr3_aa: ASSPIGDRSYEQY
v_call: TRBV12-3/TRBV12-4; d_call: TRBD1; j_call: TRBJ1-2; cdr3_aa: ASSPTGDYGYT
v_call: TRBV7-9; d_call: .; j_call: TRBJ2-1; cdr3_aa: ASSPALAENNEQF
v_call: TRBV6-2/TRBV6-3; d_call: .; j_call: TRBJ1-5; cdr3_aa: ASSTHLGSGLGQPQH
v_call: TRBV15; d_call: .; j_call: TRBJ2-3; cdr3_aa: ATSASRADTQY
v_call: TRBV28; d_call: .; j_call: TRBJ1-1; cdr3_aa: ASSTGWNTEAF
v_call: TRBV6-5; d_call: .; j_call: TRBJ2-7; cdr3_aa: ASRSTSYEQY
v_call: TRBV6-5; d_call: TRBD1; j_call: TRBJ1-4; cdr3_aa: ASSYSKAGGRQLF
v_call: TRBV5-1; d_call: TRBD2; j_call: TRBJ2-7; cdr3_aa: ASSNPGGPYEQY
v_call: TRBV7-2; d_call: TRBD2; j_call: TRBJ2-3; cdr3_aa: ASSLRAGETDTQY
v_call: TRBV7-9; d_call: TRBD1; j_call: TRBJ1-2; cdr3_aa: ASSPPGQDYGYT
v_call: TRBV7-9; d_call: TRBD1; j_call: TRBJ1-4; cdr3_aa: ASSRQGTNEKLF
v_call: TRBV30; d_call: .; j_call: TRBJ1-2; cdr3_aa: AWSVLRAFGYT
v_call: TRBV6-2/TRBV6-3; d_call: TRBD2; j_call: TRBJ2-7; cdr3_aa: ASSYSSSGPTSYEQY
v_call: TRBV10-2; d_call: .; j_call: TRBJ2-1; cdr3_aa: ASRVLGNEQF
v_call: TRBV28; d_call: TRBD2; j_call: TRBJ2-1; cdr3_aa: ASSYGTSGYNEQF
v_call: TRBV11-2; d_call: .; j_call: TRBJ1-2; cdr3_aa: ASSFHRAGYT
v_call: TRBV7-9; d_call: TRBD2; j_call: TRBJ2-5; cdr3_aa: ASSLVVLAGQETQY
v_call: TRBV6-5; d_call: TRBD1; j_call: TRBJ2-7; cdr3_aa: ASRGTDYEQY
v_call: TRBV18; d_call: TRBD1; j_call: TRBJ1-3; cdr3_aa: ASSLKQGTSSGNTIY